This record looks at one T cell receptor (beta chain) sequence and its context. This CDR3 spans 15 amino acids. V lost 1 base to trimming and J lost 4 bases; unmatched junction nucleotides: 7. Looked up from germline, CDR1 is GTSNPN and CDR2 is SVGIG (reference sequence). These data are taken from a study of shared clonotypes between healthy human individuals. Each subset's genomic DNA was shared equally among a number of immunoSEQ plates. With ten immunoSEQ deep assay plates, unsorted PBMC DNA underwent sequencing. Clones were sequenced by immunoSEQ multiplex PCR, and TCRdb holds only the in-frame ones, with some missing. The data hold around 500,000 clones, with 76% observed a single time.

Sequenced input: PBMCs. This chain uses TRBV30 with TRBJ2-3; TRBD1 matches 8 bases. This sequence was found in a woman between 35 and 50 years old in good health. Some clones in this sample may be carry-over from other donors' samples. The CDR3 here is CAWSGEQGDSDTQYF. In DNA, the CDR3 is TGTGCCTGGAGTGGGGAACAGGGGGACTCAGATACGCAGTATTTT.